The clone carrying this T cell receptor (beta chain) was seen a handful of times. What it binds is not known. This sample was taken from a study of T-cell memory formation after mild COVID-19. Points from the study as a whole: Later expanders leaned CD4+, whereas clones that contracted between day 15 and 85 were balanced CD4/CD8. Cross-reactive memory seemingly joined, as some responding clones were found in pre-infection memory. For contracting clones, CD4+ ones sat mainly in CM and EM, CD8+ in EMRA.

5'RACE with constant-segment primers yielded barcoded, UMI-tagged TCR alpha and TCR beta cDNA libraries. Via MiXCR, TCRdb re-called the 5' RACE reads, giving one row per CDR3 protein. The sample contains approximately 260,000 distinct CDR3 sequences, roughly 17% of which appear only once. CDR3 size: 15 residues. The V end was cut by 2 bases, the J end by 2 bases, with 13 bases between. Per the germline V gene, CDR1 is SGHTA and CDR2 is FQGNSA. This rearrangement joins TRBV7-2 to TRBJ2-7; D is possibly TRBD1 (5 bases). The sample was PBMCs or a T cell subset sorted from them (not recorded which). This clonotype originated in a man aged 18-30 years who had mild COVID-19 (a few samples of this study predate the infection). Cell type and time point are not known. The CDR3, as DNA: TGTGCCAGCAGCTTAAATCCAGCAGGGACCTACGAGCAGTACGTC. Translating gives CASSLNPAGTYEQYV.